This entry lists 28 T cell receptor beta chains sequenced from one sample in a study of identical twins. TCRdb re-analysed the 5' RACE reads in MiXCR, keeping a single row per CDR3 protein. This sample has 220,000 or so distinct CDR3 sequences; about 7% occur once, and the top ten carry roughly 3.4%. Separately, the same data were catalogued under a study of yellow fever vaccine responses in identical twins.

Sequencing used memory (CD45RO+) T cells sorted from blood. The receptors here all came from a young woman in good health.

The rearrangement joins TRBV10-2 to TRBJ2-7, with 14 bases aligning to TRBD2. Per the germline V gene, CDR1 is WSHSY and CDR2 is SAAADI. The CDR3 runs 18 residues. V was clipped by 5 bases and J by 3 bases; unmatched bases: 12. The CDR3 region has the DNA TGCGCCAGCAGTCTATCCTCCGGGACTAGCGGGGGAAACTACGAGCAGTACTTC. This codes for CASSLSSGTSGGNYEQYF.

The V gene is TRBV3-1, the J gene TRBJ1-1; 10 positions match TRBD1. CDR3 length: 15 amino acids. V lost 0 bases and J lost 9; bases outside the gene matches: 7. CDR1 and CDR2 (germline): LGHDT, YNNKEL (reference sequence). The CDR3 protein is CASSQEGSDRGKAFF. As DNA, the CDR3 is TGTGCCAGCAGCCAAGAGGGTTCGGACAGGGGGAAAGCTTTCTTT.

This chain connects TRBV11-2 to TRBJ2-1; TRBD2 matches 12 bases. With 1 base clipped from V and 3 bases from J, the junction kept 16 bases outside the gene matches. From germline, CDR1 is SGHAT and CDR2 FQNNGV. The length of the CDR3 is 21 residues. CDR3 sequence: CASSLVIPGLAGPPRYNEQFF. DNA for the CDR3: TGTGCCAGCAGCTTAGTAATCCCGGGACTAGCGGGTCCTCCCCGCTACAATGAGCAGTTCTTC.

This clonotype was counted at least ten times. Here the CDR3 DNA reads TGCAGTGCTAACTCACCGGGACAGAGCTCCTACGAGCAGTACTTC. Amino acids: CSANSPGQSSYEQYF. V usage is TRBV20-1 and J usage is TRBJ2-7; the match to TRBD1 covers 7 bases. J was trimmed by 0 bases and V by 4 bases; bases with no gene match: 9. Germline values: CDR1 DFQATT, CDR2 SNEGSKA (reference sequence). The CDR3 runs to 15 residues.

In this sample, this clonotype turned up many times. This rearrangement joins TRBV20-1 to TRBJ2-1; TRBD2 aligns across 9 bases. The CDR3 sequence is 15 residues long. Losses at the gene ends were 1 base for V and 3 bases for J; bases not matched to a gene: 4. Germline CDR1 is DFQATT and CDR2 is SNEGSKA (reference sequence). The CDR3 DNA reads as TGCAGTGCTAGAGGGGGTAGCGGGAGCTACAATGAGCAGTTCTTC. Its protein is CSARGGSGSYNEQFF.

This clonotype was observed many times. This chain joins TRBV7-3 and TRBJ2-3; 8 bases agree with TRBD2. Per germline, CDR1 SGHTA and CDR2 FQGTGA. Germline trimming cut 5 bases from V and 0 bases from J; bases unmatched to any gene: 7. This CDR3 has 16 residues. This CDR3 is CASSPGLAESTDTQYF. CDR3 DNA sequence: TGTGCCAGCAGCCCAGGACTAGCCGAAAGCACAGATACGCAGTATTTT.

The J gene is TRBJ2-7, the V gene TRBV5-1, with a tentative D call TRBD1 (5 bases). This CDR3 has 14 amino acids. Germline V gene sequence: CDR1 SGHRS, CDR2 YFSETQ. V was cut by 4 bases and J by 3 bases, with 14 bases left in between. CDR3 nucleotides: TGCGCCAGCAGCCAAACGACAGCTAACTACGAGCAGTACTTC. Translating it yields CASSQTTANYEQYF.

This clonotype was seen many times. The chain links TRBV3-1 to TRBJ1-5; no clear D. There are 15 residues in the CDR3. Trimming stripped 3 bases from V and 2 bases from J, with 11 bases between. The germline CDR1 and CDR2 sequences are LGHDT and YNNKEL (reference sequence). The CDR3 DNA reads TGTGCCAGCAGCCAGGGGAGGCTTGGCAATCAGCCCCAGCATTTT. Protein: CASSQGRLGNQPQHF.

This clonotype came up many times. The V and J genes are TRBV29-1 and TRBJ2-7, with 7 bases matching TRBD1. The CDR3 is 12 residues long. Germline V gene sequence: CDR1 SQVTM, CDR2 ANQGSEA. Trimming removed 5 bases from V and 4 bases from J; junction bases left unmatched: 5. This CDR3 is CSVRAGGYEQYF. DNA of the CDR3: TGCAGCGTTCGGGCAGGGGGTTACGAGCAGTACTTC.

This chain uses TRBV18 with TRBJ2-5; D might be TRBD1 or TRBD2, each matching 5 bases. Trimming stripped 6 bases from V and 3 bases from J, with 23 bases between. Germline CDR1 is KGHSH and CDR2 is LQKENI. The CDR3 sequence is 17 residues long. In nucleotides, the CDR3 is TGTGCCAGCTCTCCCCCGGGGCGGTACACGGCGAAAGAGACCCAGTACTTC. Its translation is CASSPPGRYTAKETQYF.

This clonotype was seen repeatedly, ten times or more. V gene TRBV3-1 combines with J gene TRBJ2-1; tentative D call: TRBD2 (6 bases). This CDR3 is built from 11 residues. Trimming cost V 4 bases and J 10 bases, with 8 bases left between them. Germline CDR1 is LGHDT and CDR2 is YNNKEL (reference sequence). CDR3 amino acids: CASSLGLEQFF. CDR3 in DNA: TGTGCCAGCAGCCTTGGACTAGAGCAGTTCTTC.

In its sample, this clonotype was seen many times. The rearrangement uses TRBV2 and TRBJ2-3; 9 nucleotides match TRBD2. Germline CDR1 reads SNHLY; CDR2 reads FYNNEI. V gave up 0 bases and J gave up 0 bases; unmatched junction bases: 1. The CDR3 runs to 16 residues. DNA of the CDR3: TGTGCCAGCAGTGAAGCGCGGGGGGGAAGCACAGATACGCAGTATTTT. Protein product: CASSEARGGSTDTQYF.

This clonotype was counted many times. V gene TRBV5-1 combines with J gene TRBJ2-1; TRBD2 matches 8 bases. The CDR3 has 17 residues. Trimming removed 5 bases from V and 0 bases from J; junction bases left unmatched: 10. Germline CDR1 is SGHRS and CDR2 is YFSETQ. CDR3 sequence: CASRRGLASSSYNEQFF. CDR3 sequence (DNA): TGCGCCAGCAGACGTGGACTAGCCTCGAGCTCCTACAATGAGCAGTTCTTC.

This clonotype was counted ten times or more. The V call is TRBV29-1, the J call TRBJ1-1, with D uncertain. V lost 7 bases and J 6 bases, leaving 9 bases between the germline ends. CDR1 is SQVTM and CDR2 is ANQGSEA in the germline V gene. The CDR3 runs 10 residues. The CDR3 region has the DNA TGCAGCGGCCGCAGTTCTGAAGCTTTCTTT. Translation: CSGRSSEAFF.

With regard to this clonotype: Since a much larger clone is just one base distant, this may be a read error. The rearrangement joins TRBV4-1 to TRBJ2-3; no clear D gene. This CDR3 spans 14 amino acids. V gave up 4 bases and J gave up 1 base, with 9 bases separating them. Per the germline V gene, CDR1 is MGHRA and CDR2 is YSYEKL. The CDR3 region is CASSLVLCTDTQYF. The DNA for the CDR3 is TGCGCCAGCAGCCTGGTCCTCTGCACAGATACGCAGTATTTT.

Many counts were recorded for this clonotype. The chain combines TRBV4-2 with TRBJ2-3; TRBD1 aligns across 8 bases. The V gene end was trimmed by 0 bases and the J gene end by 4 bases; junction bases not matched to a gene: 6. The CDR3 runs to 16 residues. Germline loops: CDR1 LGHNA, CDR2 YNFKEQ. The CDR3 nucleotides read TGTGCCAGCAGCCAAGATAGGCAGGGGGCGGCAGATACGCAGTATTTT. This codes for CASSQDRQGAADTQYF.

This clonotype was seen repeatedly, ten times or more. The V call is TRBV15, the J call TRBJ1-1; D is undetermined. The germline gives CDR1 LNHNV, CDR2 YYDKDF (reference sequence). With 0 bases removed from V and 5 bases from J, the gap between germline ends came to 10 bases. The CDR3 runs 14 residues. The CDR3 DNA reads as TGTGCCACCAGCAGAGATATTGGGAATACTGAAGCTTTCTTT. Translating it yields CATSRDIGNTEAFF.

In this sample, this clonotype turned up a few times. V is TRBV11-3 and J is TRBJ2-7; a possible D gene is TRBD1 (6 bases). CDR3 length equals 14 residues. In germline, CDR1 is SGHNT, CDR2 YENEEA. Trimming took off 5 bases at V and 5 bases at J, with 16 bases between the two ends. The CDR3 DNA is TGTGCCAGCAGCGTACACCCGGCAGGGGACGAGCAGTACTTC. It translates to CASSVHPAGDEQYF.

This clonotype appeared many times. The gene calls are TRBV5-5 and TRBJ2-2; 10 bases agree with TRBD2. Germline V lookup: CDR1 SGHKS, CDR2 YYEKEE (reference sequence). The CDR3 has 17 residues. The junction had 6 bases not matched to a gene; V was cut back by 0 bases and J by 4 bases. The CDR3 reads CASSLVATSGTTGELFF. The CDR3, as DNA: TGTGCCAGCAGCTTGGTAGCTACTAGCGGGACCACCGGGGAGCTGTTTTTT. Complete variable domain (other parts from reference TRBV5-5 and TRBJ2-2): DAGVTQSPTHLIKTRGQQVTLRCSPISGHKSVSWYQQVLGQGPQFIFQYYEKEERGRGNFPDRFSARQFPNYSSELNVNALLLGDSALYLCASSLVATSGTTGELFFGEGSRLTVL.

The gene calls are TRBV2 and TRBJ2-5; 12 positions match TRBD2. The V and J ends lost 1 base and 7 bases, in that order; junction bases with no gene match: 7. The CDR3 has 16 residues. The germline gives CDR1 SNHLY, CDR2 FYNNEI. The CDR3 loop is CASSEESSGRGSTQYF. The CDR3 nucleotides read TGTGCCAGCAGTGAAGAGTCTAGCGGGAGGGGGTCGACCCAGTACTTC.

Concerning this clonotype itself: One base away lies a much larger clone, so this may be a sequencing read error. Given the absence of the conserved phenylalanine or tryptophan at the CDR3 end, a read error is likely. The chain links TRBV20-1 to TRBJ2-7; possible D gene TRBD1, 5 bases. V shed 4 bases and J shed 6 bases, with 13 bases lying between them. Per germline, CDR1 DFQATT and CDR2 SNEGSKA (reference sequence). This CDR3 comprises 12 residues. Here the CDR3 reads CSATGAQPEQYI. CDR3 sequence (DNA): TGCAGTGCTACTGGGGCGCAACCCGAGCAGTACATC.

This clonotype came up many times. J is TRBJ1-4 and V is TRBV11-2; no reliable D call. CDR3 length equals 13 residues. Germline V gene data show CDR1 as SGHAT and CDR2 as FQNNGV. Between the trimmed V and J ends, which lost 6 bases and 2 bases, there was a span of 7 bases. Written as DNA, the CDR3 is TGTGCCAGCAGACTACTCACTAATGAAAAACTGTTTTTT. The encoded protein is CASRLLTNEKLFF.

The chain joins TRBV20-1 to TRBJ1-1, with TRBD1 identical over 8 bases. J lost 5 bases, V lost 0 bases, and 2 bases had no gene match. The CDR3 has 13 residues. The V gene's germline CDR1 is DFQATT and CDR2 SNEGSKA (reference sequence). The CDR3 spells CSAREQGETEAFF. DNA of the CDR3: TGCAGTGCTAGAGAACAGGGGGAGACTGAAGCTTTCTTT.

This rearrangement joins TRBV18 to TRBJ2-7; D possibly corresponds to TRBD1 (6 bases). Trimming took 6 bases from V and 7 from J, leaving 16 bases between them. This CDR3 has 13 residues. Looked up from germline, CDR1 is KGHSH and CDR2 is LQKENI. CDR3 loop: CASSLRSGDEQYF. CDR3 in DNA: TGTGCCAGCTCCCTCCGGTCAGGGGATGAGCAGTACTTC.

This rearrangement joins TRBV5-1 to TRBJ1-2; 7 bases map to TRBD1. J gave up 0 bases and V 4 bases, and 6 bases lay outside the gene matches. The V gene's germline CDR1 is SGHRS and CDR2 YFSETQ. The CDR3 spans 15 residues. CDR3 coding DNA: TGCGCCAGCAGCCACGGACAGGCTACTAACTATGGCTACACCTTC. Translated, it gives CASSHGQATNYGYTF.

This clonotype has only a few counts. CDR3 DNA sequence: TGTGCCAGCAGCCCGGACTGGCCTAGCCCCTACGAGCAGTACTTC. Protein sequence: CASSPDWPSPYEQYF. The genes are TRBV3-1 and TRBJ2-7, with a weak D call TRBD2 (5 bases). Germline V gene sequence: CDR1 LGHDT, CDR2 YNNKEL (reference sequence). V dropped 4 bases and J dropped 2 bases, with 15 bases sitting between them. The CDR3 loop spans 15 amino acids.

The rearrangement links TRBV28 to TRBJ1-1; 10 nucleotides agree with TRBD1. The V gene end was trimmed by 5 bases and the J gene end by 10 bases; junction bases not matched to a gene: 10. This CDR3 spans 14 amino acids. Germline assignment: CDR1 MDHEN and CDR2 SYDVKM. For the CDR3, the DNA is TGTGCCAGCAGTCTCCAGTGGGACAGGGGAAGAGCTTTCTTT. Protein sequence: CASSLQWDRGRAFF. Supplemented by reference TRBV28 and TRBJ1-1, the full variable domain reads DVKVTQSSRYLVKRTGEKVFLECVQDMDHENMFWYRQDPGLGLRLIYFSYDVKMKEKGDIPEGYSVSREKKERFSLILESASTNQTSMYLCASSLQWDRGRAFFGQGTRLTVV.

The rearrangement links TRBV15 to TRBJ2-5, with 7 nucleotides matching TRBD1. Germline CDR1 reads LNHNV; CDR2 reads YYDKDF (reference sequence). V shed 3 bases and J 1 base; nucleotides not matched to a gene: 5. The CDR3 runs 15 residues. CDR3 sequence (DNA): TGTGCCACCAGCAGGGATGACAGGGCCCAAGAGACCCAGTACTTC. It encodes CATSRDDRAQETQYF.